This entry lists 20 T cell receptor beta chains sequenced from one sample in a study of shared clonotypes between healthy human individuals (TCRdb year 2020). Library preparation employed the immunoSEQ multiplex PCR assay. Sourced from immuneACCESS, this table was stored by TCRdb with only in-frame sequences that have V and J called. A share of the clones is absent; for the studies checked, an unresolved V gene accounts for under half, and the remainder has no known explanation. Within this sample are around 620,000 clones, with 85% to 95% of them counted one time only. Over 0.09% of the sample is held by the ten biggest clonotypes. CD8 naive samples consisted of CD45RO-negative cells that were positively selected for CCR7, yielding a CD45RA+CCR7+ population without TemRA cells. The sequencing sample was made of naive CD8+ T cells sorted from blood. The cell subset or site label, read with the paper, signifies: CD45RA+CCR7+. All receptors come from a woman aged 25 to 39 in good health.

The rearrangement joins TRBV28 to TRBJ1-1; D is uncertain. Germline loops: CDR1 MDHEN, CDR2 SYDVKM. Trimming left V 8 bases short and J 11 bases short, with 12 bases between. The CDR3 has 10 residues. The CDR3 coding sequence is TGTGCCAGCGGGCCGGGAGGTGCTTTCTTT. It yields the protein CASGPGGAFF. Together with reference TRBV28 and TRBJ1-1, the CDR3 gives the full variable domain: DVKVTQSSRYLVKRTGEKVFLECVQDMDHENMFWYRQDPGLGLRLIYFSYDVKMKEKGDIPEGYSVSREKKERFSLILESASTNQTSMYLCASGPGGAFFGQGTRLTVV.

The CDR3 DNA is TGCGCCAGCAGCCAAGGACTAGCGGGAGGGGAAGAGTCCTACGAGCAGTACTTC. This translates into CASSQGLAGGEESYEQYF. The chain couples TRBV4-1 to TRBJ2-7; 14 nucleotides line up with TRBD2. J was trimmed by 1 base and V by 1 base; bases with no gene match: 6. Looked up from germline, CDR1 is MGHRA and CDR2 is YSYEKL. The CDR3 has 18 amino acids.

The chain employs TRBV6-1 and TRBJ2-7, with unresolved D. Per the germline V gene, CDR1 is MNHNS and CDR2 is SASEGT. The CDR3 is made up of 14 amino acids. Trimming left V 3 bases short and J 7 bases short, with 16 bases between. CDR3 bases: TGTGCCAGCAGTGAGGGCATTGCCGGTGGGGAGCAGTACTTC. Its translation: CASSEGIAGGEQYF.

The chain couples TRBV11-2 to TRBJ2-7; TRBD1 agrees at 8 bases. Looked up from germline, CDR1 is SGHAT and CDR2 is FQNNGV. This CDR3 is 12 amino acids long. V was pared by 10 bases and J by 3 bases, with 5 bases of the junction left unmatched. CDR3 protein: CATTDRDYEQYF. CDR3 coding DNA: TGTGCCACAACGGACAGGGACTACGAGCAGTACTTC.

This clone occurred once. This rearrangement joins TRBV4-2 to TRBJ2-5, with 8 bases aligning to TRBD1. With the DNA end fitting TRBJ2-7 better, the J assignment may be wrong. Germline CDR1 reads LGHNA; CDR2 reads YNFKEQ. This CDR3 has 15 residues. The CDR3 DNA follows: TGTGCCAGCAGCCAGGGACAGGTCCCCTCCTACGAGCAGTACTTC. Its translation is CASSQGQVPSYEQYF.

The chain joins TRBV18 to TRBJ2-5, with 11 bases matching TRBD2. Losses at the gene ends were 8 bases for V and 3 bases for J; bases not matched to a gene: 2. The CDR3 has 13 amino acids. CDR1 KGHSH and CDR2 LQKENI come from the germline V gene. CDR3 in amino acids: CASEGLAEETQYF. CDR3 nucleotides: TGTGCCAGCGAGGGACTAGCGGAAGAGACCCAGTACTTC.

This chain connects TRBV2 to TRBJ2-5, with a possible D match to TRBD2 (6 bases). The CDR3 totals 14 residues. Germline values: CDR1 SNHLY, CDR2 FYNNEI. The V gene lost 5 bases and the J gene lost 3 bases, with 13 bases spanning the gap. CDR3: CASSSRLGEETQYF. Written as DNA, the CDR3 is TGTGCCAGCAGTTCCCGACTAGGGGAAGAGACCCAGTACTTC.

This CDR3 is CATAGQTNTGELFF. CDR3 bases: TGTGCCACCGCTGGACAAACGAACACCGGGGAGCTGTTTTTT. The rearrangement uses TRBV28 and TRBJ2-2; possible D gene TRBD1, 5 bases. This CDR3 contains 14 residues. Germline lookup yields CDR1 MDHEN and CDR2 SYDVKM. Trimming cost V 10 bases and J 0 bases, with 12 bases left between them.

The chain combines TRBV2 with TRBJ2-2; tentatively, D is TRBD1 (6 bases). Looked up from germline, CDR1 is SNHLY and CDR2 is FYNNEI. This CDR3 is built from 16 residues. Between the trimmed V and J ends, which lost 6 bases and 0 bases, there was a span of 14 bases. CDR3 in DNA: TGTGCCAGCAGCACGATCGGGACAACGAACACCGGGGAGCTGTTTTTT. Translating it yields CASSTIGTTNTGELFF.

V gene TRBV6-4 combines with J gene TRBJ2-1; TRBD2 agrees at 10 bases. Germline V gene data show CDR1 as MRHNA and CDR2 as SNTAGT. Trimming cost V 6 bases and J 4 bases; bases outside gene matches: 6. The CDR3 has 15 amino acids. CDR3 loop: CASSQLAGLYNEQFF. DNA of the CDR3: TGTGCCAGCAGCCAACTAGCGGGACTTTACAATGAGCAGTTCTTC.

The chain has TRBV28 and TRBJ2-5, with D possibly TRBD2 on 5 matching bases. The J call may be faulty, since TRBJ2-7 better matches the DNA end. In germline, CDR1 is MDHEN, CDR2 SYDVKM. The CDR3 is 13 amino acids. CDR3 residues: CASSWTGSYEQYF. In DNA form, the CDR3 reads TGTGCCAGCAGTTGGACTGGTTCCTACGAGCAGTACTTC.

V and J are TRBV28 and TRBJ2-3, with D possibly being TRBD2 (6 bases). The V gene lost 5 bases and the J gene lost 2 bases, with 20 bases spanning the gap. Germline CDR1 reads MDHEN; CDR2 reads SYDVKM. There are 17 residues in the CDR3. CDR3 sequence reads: CASSPNHSGLYTDTQYF. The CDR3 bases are TGTGCCAGCAGTCCCAATCATTCGGGACTGTACACAGATACGCAGTATTTT.

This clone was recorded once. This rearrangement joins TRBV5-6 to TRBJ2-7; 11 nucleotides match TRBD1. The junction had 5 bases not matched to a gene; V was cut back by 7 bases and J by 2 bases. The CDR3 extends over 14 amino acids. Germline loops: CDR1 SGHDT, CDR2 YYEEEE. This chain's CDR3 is CASSRGQGAYEQYF. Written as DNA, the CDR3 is TGTGCCAGCTCCCGGGGACAGGGGGCCTACGAGCAGTACTTC.

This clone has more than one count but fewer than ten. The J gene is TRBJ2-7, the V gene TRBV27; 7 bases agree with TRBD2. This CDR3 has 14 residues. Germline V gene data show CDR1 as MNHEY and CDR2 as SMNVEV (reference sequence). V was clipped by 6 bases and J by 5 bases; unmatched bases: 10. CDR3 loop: CASSPREGSDEQYF. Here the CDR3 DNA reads TGTGCCAGCAGCCCCAGGGAGGGAAGTGACGAGCAGTACTTC.

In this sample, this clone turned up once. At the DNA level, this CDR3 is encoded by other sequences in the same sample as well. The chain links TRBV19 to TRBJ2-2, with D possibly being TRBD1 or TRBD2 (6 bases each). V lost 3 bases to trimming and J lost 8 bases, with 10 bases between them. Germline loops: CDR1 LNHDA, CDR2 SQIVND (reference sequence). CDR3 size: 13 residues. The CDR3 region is CASSIWGAGELFF. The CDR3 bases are TGTGCCAGTAGTATCTGGGGGGCTGGGGAGCTGTTTTTT.

The CDR3 bases are TGTGCCAGTAGTACAGCGACATATTCTGGGAGTGGCTACACCTTC. Its translation: CASSTATYSGSGYTF. The V call is TRBV19, the J call TRBJ1-2, with D uncertain. Germline CDR1 is LNHDA and CDR2 is SQIVND (reference sequence). CDR3 length equals 15 residues. The V end lost 4 bases, the J end lost 7 bases, and 19 bases lay between the germline ends.

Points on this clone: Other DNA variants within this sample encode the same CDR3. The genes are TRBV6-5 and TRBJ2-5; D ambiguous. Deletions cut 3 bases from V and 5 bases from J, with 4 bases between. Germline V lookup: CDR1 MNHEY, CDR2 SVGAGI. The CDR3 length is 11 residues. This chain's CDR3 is CASSYGETQYF. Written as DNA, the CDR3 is TGTGCCAGCAGTTATGGTGAGACCCAGTACTTC.

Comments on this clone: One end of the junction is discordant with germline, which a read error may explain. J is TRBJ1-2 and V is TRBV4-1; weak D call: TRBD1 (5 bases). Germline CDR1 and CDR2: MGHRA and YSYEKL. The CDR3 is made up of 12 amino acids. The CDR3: CASSPEGTSRFF. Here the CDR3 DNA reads TGCGCCAGCAGCCCAGAAGGGACGTCACGCTTCTTC.

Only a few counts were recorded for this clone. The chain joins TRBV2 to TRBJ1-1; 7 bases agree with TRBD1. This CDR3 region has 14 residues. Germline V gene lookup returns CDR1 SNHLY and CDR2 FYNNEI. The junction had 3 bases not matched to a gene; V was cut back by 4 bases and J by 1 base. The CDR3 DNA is TGTGCCAGCAGTGGACAGGGAAGGAACACTGAAGCTTTCTTT. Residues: CASSGQGRNTEAFF.

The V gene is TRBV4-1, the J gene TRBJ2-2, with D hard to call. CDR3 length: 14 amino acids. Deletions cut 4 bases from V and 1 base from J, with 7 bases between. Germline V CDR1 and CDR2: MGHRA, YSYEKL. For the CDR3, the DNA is TGCGCCAGCAGCCTAAGCGTGAACACCGGGGAGCTGTTTTTT. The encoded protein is CASSLSVNTGELFF.